The clone carrying this T cell receptor (beta chain) was seen many times. TCR beta CDR3 region amplification was performed from RNA transcripts. First-round RT-PCR with HTBI primers amplified the TCR CDR3 region. Via MiXCR, TCRdb re-called the multiplex PCR reads, giving one row per CDR3 protein. The sample contains about 300,000 distinct CDR3 sequences, about 13% of which appear only once. This entry comes from a study of T cells in Graves' hyperthyroidism and ophthalmopathy. Study information: Peripheral blood was drawn at first diagnosis, prior to all treatment.

Calling Graves' hyperthyroidism stable meant ophthalmopathy did not progress within 18 months. The CDR3 spans 12 residues. Between the trimmed V and J ends, which lost 3 bases and 9 bases, there was a span of 10 bases. Germline loops: CDR1 SGHDT, CDR2 YYEEEE. This clonotype originated in a woman aged 40 to 49 with Graves' hyperthyroidism. The chain carries TRBV5-6 and TRBJ1-5; D gene unclear. The specimen sequenced was blood. The chain's CDR3 is CASSSLGRPQHF. CDR3 nucleotide sequence: TGTGCCAGCAGCTCCCTCGGCCGGCCCCAGCATTTT. Full variable domain (remainder filled in from reference TRBV5-6 and TRBJ1-5): DAGVTQSPTHLIKTRGQQVTLRCSPKSGHDTVSWYQQALGQGPQFIFQYYEEEERQRGNFPDRFSGHQFPNYSSELNVNALLLGDSALYLCASSSLGRPQHFGDGTRLSIL.